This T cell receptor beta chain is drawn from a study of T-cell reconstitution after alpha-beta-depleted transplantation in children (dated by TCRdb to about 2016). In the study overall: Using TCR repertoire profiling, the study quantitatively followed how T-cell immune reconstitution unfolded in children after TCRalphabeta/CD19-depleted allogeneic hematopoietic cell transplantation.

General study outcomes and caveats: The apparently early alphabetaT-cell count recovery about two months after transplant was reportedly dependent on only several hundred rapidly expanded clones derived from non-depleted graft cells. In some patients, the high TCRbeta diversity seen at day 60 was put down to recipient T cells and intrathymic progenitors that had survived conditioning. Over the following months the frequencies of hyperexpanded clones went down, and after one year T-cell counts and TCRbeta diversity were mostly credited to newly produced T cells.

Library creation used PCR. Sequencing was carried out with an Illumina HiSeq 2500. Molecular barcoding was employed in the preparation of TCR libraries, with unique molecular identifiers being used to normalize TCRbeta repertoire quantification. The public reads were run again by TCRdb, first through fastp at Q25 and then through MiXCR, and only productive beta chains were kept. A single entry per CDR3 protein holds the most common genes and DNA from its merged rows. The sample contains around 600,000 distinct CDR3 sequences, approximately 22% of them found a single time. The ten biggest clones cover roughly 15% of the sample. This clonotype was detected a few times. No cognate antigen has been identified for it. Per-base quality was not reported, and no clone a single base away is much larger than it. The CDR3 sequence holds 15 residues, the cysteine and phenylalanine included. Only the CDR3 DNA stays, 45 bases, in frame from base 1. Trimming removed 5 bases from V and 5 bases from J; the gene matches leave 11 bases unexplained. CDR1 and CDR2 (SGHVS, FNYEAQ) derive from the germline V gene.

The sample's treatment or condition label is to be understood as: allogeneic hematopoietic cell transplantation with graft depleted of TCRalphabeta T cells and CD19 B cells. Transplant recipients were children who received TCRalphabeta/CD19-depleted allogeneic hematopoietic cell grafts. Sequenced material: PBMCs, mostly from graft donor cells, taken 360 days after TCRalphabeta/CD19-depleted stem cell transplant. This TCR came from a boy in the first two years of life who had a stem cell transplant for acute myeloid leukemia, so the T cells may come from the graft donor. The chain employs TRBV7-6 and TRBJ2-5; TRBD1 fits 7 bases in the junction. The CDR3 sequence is CASSAEGGLRETQYF. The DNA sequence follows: TGTGCCAGCAGCGCAGAAGGGGGCCTCCGGGAGACCCAGTACTTC.